The 17 T cell receptor beta chains given below trace back to one sample, sequenced in a study of T-cell reconstitution after alpha-beta-depleted transplantation in children. Construction of the TCRbeta library involved unique molecular identifiers. TCRdb redid the calling of the PCR reads with MiXCR, one entry per CDR3 protein. The sample lists just over 200,000 distinct CDR3 sequences, approximately 8.4% occurring once. Sequenced material: PBMCs, mostly from graft donor cells, taken 360 days after TCRalphabeta/CD19-depleted stem cell transplant. Source of these receptors: a male patient aged 2 to 10 who had a stem cell transplant for acute myeloid leukemia, so the T cells may come from the graft donor.

This clonotype came up a few times. This chain joins TRBV7-2 and TRBJ2-2; 7 nucleotides align to TRBD2. V was pared by 1 base and J by 0 bases, with 5 bases of the junction left unmatched. The CDR3 loop spans 17 amino acids. The germline CDR1 and CDR2 sequences are SGHTA and FQGNSA. The CDR3 coding sequence is TGTGCCAGCAGCTTAGGTACCGGGACTACGAACACCGGGGAGCTGTTTTTT. Amino acid sequence: CASSLGTGTTNTGELFF. Full variable domain (outside the CDR3, taken from reference TRBV7-2 and TRBJ2-2): GAGVSQSPSNKVTEKGKDVELRCDPISGHTALYWYRQSLGQGLEFLIYFQGNSAPDKSGLPSDRFSAERTGGSVSTLTIQRTQQEDSAVYLCASSLGTGTTNTGELFFGEGSRLTVL.

This clonotype was seen only a few times. The rearrangement uses TRBV30 and TRBJ1-1; a possible D gene is TRBD1 (5 bases). The ends were cut back, 8 bases at V and 1 base at J, with 20 bases in the middle. This CDR3 has 15 residues. Looked up from germline, CDR1 is GTSNPN and CDR2 is SVGIG (reference sequence). The CDR3 loop reads CARLTGREGNTEAFF. Here the CDR3 DNA reads TGTGCCCGGCTGACTGGCAGGGAGGGGAACACTGAAGCTTTCTTT.

This clonotype turned up a few times. V gene TRBV5-1 combines with J gene TRBJ2-3, with TRBD2 matching over 9 bases. Looked up from germline, CDR1 is SGHRS and CDR2 is YFSETQ. The trim removed 3 bases at V and 2 bases at J, leaving 7 bases unmatched. This CDR3 is 16 amino acids long. The CDR3 sequence is CASSSIAGAYTDTQYF. CDR3 DNA sequence: TGCGCCAGCAGCTCCATAGCGGGAGCCTACACAGATACGCAGTATTTT.

Turning to this clonotype: The junction shows a germline mismatch at one end, possibly a read error. This chain links TRBV27 with TRBJ2-2; TRBD1 matches at 8 bases. The CDR3 spans 14 residues. CDR1 and CDR2 (germline): MNHEY, SMNVEV (reference sequence). The CDR3 spells CASRRTGPTGEVFF. The CDR3 region has the DNA TGTGCCAGCAGACGGACAGGGCCCACCGGGGAGGTGTTTTTT.

This clonotype appeared many times. This chain links TRBV19 with TRBJ1-1; unclear D gene. Germline CDR1 reads LNHDA; CDR2 reads SQIVND (reference sequence). There are 14 residues in the CDR3. The V end lost 5 bases, the J end lost 4 bases, and 14 bases lay between the germline ends. The CDR3 here is CASSQPLGGTEAFF. In DNA form, the CDR3 reads TGTGCCAGTAGTCAGCCCCTTGGTGGCACTGAAGCTTTCTTT.

This clonotype occurred a few times. V is TRBV12-3 or TRBV12-4 and J is TRBJ2-1; TRBD2 matches at 9 bases. V was pared by 3 bases and J by 2 bases, with 11 bases of the junction left unmatched. The CDR3 extends over 18 amino acids. The chain's CDR3 is CASSFGLAGSLPYNEQFF. Written as DNA, the CDR3 is TGTGCCAGCAGTTTCGGCCTAGCGGGATCCCTACCCTACAATGAGCAGTTCTTC.

This clonotype showed up many times. CDR3 in DNA: TGTGCCAGCAGTTACGAGACTAGCGGGAGGGACCCCACAGATACGCAGTATTTT. Protein: CASSYETSGRDPTDTQYF. The chain couples TRBV6-2 or TRBV6-3 to TRBJ2-3, with 14 nucleotides matching TRBD2. Germline lookup yields CDR1 MNHEY and CDR2 SVGEGT. The CDR3 is 18 amino acids. The V and J ends lost 2 bases and 2 bases, in that order; junction bases with no gene match: 6.

CDR3: CASSSQTVVSSYNEQFF. Here the CDR3 DNA reads TGCGCCAGCAGCTCGCAGACAGTGGTGAGCTCCTACAATGAGCAGTTCTTC. V gene TRBV5-1 combines with J gene TRBJ2-1; D possibly corresponds to TRBD1 (5 bases). Trimming shortened V by 3 bases and J by 0 bases, and 16 bases separated the two germline ends. Per the germline V gene, CDR1 is SGHRS and CDR2 is YFSETQ. The CDR3 length is 17 residues.

This clonotype was detected a few times. The chain links TRBV7-3 to TRBJ2-3, with 8 bases that match TRBD2. V shed 5 bases, J shed 0 bases, and the junction held 4 bases outside the gene matches. Germline CDR1 SGHTA, CDR2 FQGTGA. This CDR3 comprises 15 residues. For the CDR3, the DNA is TGTGCCAGCAGCCCTTCTAGCGGGAGCACAGATACGCAGTATTTT. Its protein is CASSPSSGSTDTQYF. Variable domain in full (rest from reference TRBV7-3 and TRBJ2-3): GAGVSQTPSNKVTEKGKYVELRCDPISGHTALYWYRQSLGQGPEFLIYFQGTGAADDSGLPNDRFFAVRPEGSVSTLKIQRTERGDSAVYLCASSPSSGSTDTQYFGPGTRLTVL.

This chain uses TRBV2 with TRBJ2-1; D gene uncertain. The CDR3 is made up of 13 amino acids. Trimming took off 6 bases at V and 4 bases at J, with 10 bases between the two ends. Germline V gene sequence: CDR1 SNHLY, CDR2 FYNNEI. The CDR3 protein is CASRAVGYNEQFF. The CDR3 nucleotides are TGTGCCAGCAGGGCCGTCGGGTACAATGAGCAGTTCTTC.

Only a few counts were recorded for this clonotype. The rearrangement uses TRBV4-3 and TRBJ2-7; the D gene is possibly TRBD2 (5 bases). V lost 10 bases to trimming and J lost 2 bases, with 21 bases between them. Germline V gene lookup returns CDR1 LGHNA and CDR2 YSLEER. CDR3 length: 15 residues. CDR3 sequence (DNA): TGCGCCACCAAGTACACCCTGGCGGGTGCCTACGAGCAGTACTTC. Its translation: CATKYTLAGAYEQYF.

The table lists this clonotype with a few counts. The chain is built from TRBV12-3 or TRBV12-4 and TRBJ2-5; TRBD1 agrees at 7 bases. CDR3 length: 14 residues. V lost 4 bases, J lost 5 bases, and 7 bases stayed unmatched. DNA of the CDR3: TGTGCCAGCAGTTCCCGGACAGGTGGGGAGACCCAGTACTTC. Protein: CASSSRTGGETQYF.

Notes on this clonotype: Sequence at one end of the junction differs from germline and may be a read error. The chain combines TRBV7-2 with TRBJ2-5; 11 bases fit TRBD2. This CDR3 has 13 amino acids. In germline, CDR1 is SGHTA, CDR2 FQGNSA. In nucleotides, the CDR3 is TGTGCCAGCAGCGTAAGGGGACTAGCGGCCGGCGACTTC. Its protein product is CASSVRGLAAGDF.

The V and J genes are TRBV29-1 and TRBJ2-1; the D gene is possibly TRBD2 (6 bases). With 3 bases removed from V and 4 bases from J, the gap between germline ends came to 7 bases. In germline, CDR1 is SQVTM, CDR2 ANQGSEA. This CDR3 contains 12 residues. CDR3 residues: CSVDAGYNEQFF. In nucleotides, the CDR3 is TGCAGCGTTGACGCGGGATACAATGAGCAGTTCTTC.

This chain uses TRBV12-3 or TRBV12-4 with TRBJ1-2, with 9 bases that match TRBD1. The length of the CDR3 is 16 residues. V shed 3 bases and J 3 bases; nucleotides not matched to a gene: 8. The DNA of the CDR3 is TGTGCCAGCAGTTTCAGGGACAGGGAATTAGACTATGGCTACACCTTC. It encodes CASSFRDRELDYGYTF.

The rearrangement links TRBV4-3 to TRBJ2-1, with TRBD2 identical over 12 bases. This CDR3 has 17 residues. Germline loops: CDR1 LGHNA, CDR2 YSLEER. V gave up 1 base and J gave up 8 bases; unmatched junction bases: 9. CDR3 in amino acids: CASSQGILAGGAHEQFF. CDR3 DNA: TGCGCCAGCAGCCAAGGGATCCTAGCGGGAGGGGCCCATGAGCAGTTCTTC.

In this sample, this clonotype turned up many times. The chain uses TRBV12-3 or TRBV12-4 and TRBJ2-7; 13 bases map to TRBD2. The CDR3 runs 15 residues. Trimming at V came to 6 bases and at J to 3 bases, leaving 5 bases not matched to a gene. The CDR3 sequence: CASRRTSGSRYEQYF. For the CDR3, the DNA is TGTGCCAGCAGAAGGACTAGCGGGAGTCGCTACGAGCAGTACTTC.